Below are 30 T cell receptor beta chains sequenced from a single sample in a study of blood T cell repertoires in COVID-19. Data came from immunoSEQ multiplex PCR; TCRdb stores just in-frame clones and leaves some out. The table includes 130,000 or so clones, approximately 88% detected once. The sample was peripheral blood. These TCRs come from a man aged 45 to 65 with acute or convalescent COVID-19.

This chain joins TRBV18 and TRBJ2-2; 8 bases map to TRBD1. The germline V gene encodes CDR1 KGHSH and CDR2 LQKENI. This CDR3 has 16 residues. The ends lost 3 bases at V and 6 bases at J; junction bases unmatched: 9. This chain's CDR3 is CASSPPGTGGAGELFF. CDR3 coding DNA: TGTGCCAGCTCACCCCCCGGGACAGGAGGTGCCGGGGAGCTGTTTTTT.

V usage is TRBV5-1 and J usage is TRBJ2-7, with D maybe TRBD1 (5 bases). CDR3 size: 13 residues. V lost 4 bases, J lost 2 bases, and 10 bases lay in between. CDR1 is SGHRS, CDR2 YFSETQ, per germline. The CDR3 sequence: CASSQQETYEQYF. The CDR3 DNA reads TGCGCCAGCAGCCAACAGGAGACCTACGAGCAGTACTTC. The full variable domain, its missing parts supplied by reference TRBV5-1 and TRBJ2-7, is KAGVTQTPRYLIKTRGQQVTLSCSPISGHRSVSWYQQTPGQGLQFLFEYFSETQRNKGNFPGRFSGRQFSNSRSEMNVSTLELGDSALYLCASSQQETYEQYFGPGTRLTVT.

The chain has TRBV7-9 and TRBJ2-1, with TRBD2 matching 14 bases. The germline CDR1 and CDR2 sequences are SEHNR and FQNEAQ (reference sequence). After removal of 5 bases from V and 13 bases from J, the junction contained 10 bases not matched to a gene. The CDR3 has 15 amino acids. CDR3 in DNA: TGTGCCAGCAGCCTCACTGGACTAGCGGGAGGCCGACAGTTCTTC. This codes for CASSLTGLAGGRQFF. Together with reference TRBV7-9 and TRBJ2-1, the CDR3 gives the full variable domain: DTGVSQNPRHKITKRGQNVTFRCDPISEHNRLYWYRQTLGQGPEFLTYFQNEAQLEKSRLLSDRFSAERPKGSFSTLEIQRTEQGDSAMYLCASSLTGLAGGRQFFGPGTRLTVL.

The V call is TRBV9, the J call TRBJ2-3; D is uncertain. Germline V gene lookup returns CDR1 SGDLS and CDR2 YYNGEE. The V end lost 4 bases, the J end lost 2 bases, and 5 bases lay between the germline ends. This CDR3 is built from 12 residues. The CDR3 reads CASSTITDTQYF. As DNA, the CDR3 is TGTGCCAGCAGCACAATCACAGATACGCAGTATTTT.

The V call is TRBV6-6, the J call TRBJ1-3, with TRBD1 matching 7 bases. The CDR3 totals 14 residues. V was clipped by 9 bases and J by 0 bases; unmatched bases: 5. CDR1 is MNHNY and CDR2 is SVGAGI in the germline V gene (reference sequence). The CDR3 sequence is CASKRTGSGNTIYF. CDR3 nucleotides: TGTGCCAGTAAAAGGACAGGCTCTGGAAACACCATATATTTT.

The chain joins TRBV3-1 (or the pseudogene TRBV3-2) to TRBJ1-6; 7 bases agree with TRBD1. The CDR3 covers 13 residues. Germline V gene data show CDR1 as LGHDT and CDR2 as YNNKEL (reference sequence). Trimming cost V 4 bases and J 12 bases; bases outside gene matches: 6. CDR3 sequence reads: CASSRLQGLPLHF. Written as DNA, the CDR3 is TGTGCCAGCAGCCGTCTACAGGGGTTACCCCTCCACTTT.

The chain is built from TRBV18 and TRBJ1-5; TRBD1 matches 7 bases. Germline CDR1 is KGHSH and CDR2 is LQKENI. J was trimmed by 7 bases and V by 6 bases; bases with no gene match: 15. The CDR3 has 16 amino acids. CDR3 sequence reads: CASSREPTGMGQPQHF. CDR3 nucleotide sequence: TGTGCCAGCTCGCGAGAACCGACAGGGATGGGGCAGCCCCAGCATTTT. The variable domain in full, with the rest retrieved from reference TRBV18 and TRBJ1-5, is NAGVMQNPRHLVRRRGQEARLRCSPMKGHSHVYWYRQLPEEGLKFMVYLQKENIIDESGMPKERFSAEFPKEGPSILRIQQVVRGDSAAYFCASSREPTGMGQPQHFGDGTRLSIL.

This clone came up once. This sequence joins TRBV28 and TRBJ1-3; no reliable D call. Germline V lookup: CDR1 MDHEN, CDR2 SYDVKM. The CDR3 is 12 residues long. Trimming removed 5 bases from V and 2 bases from J, with 4 bases in between. The CDR3 DNA reads as TGTGCCAGCAGTCTCCCTGGAAACACCATATATTTT. It codes for CASSLPGNTIYF.

As to this clone: Other nucleotide sequences from this sample produce the same CDR3. The V and J genes are TRBV24-1 and TRBJ2-2; no definite D call. Trimming cost V 2 bases and J 5 bases, with 2 bases left between them. CDR1 is KGHDR and CDR2 is SFDVKD in the germline V gene. There are 12 residues in the CDR3. The CDR3 protein is CATSDSTGELFF. The CDR3, as DNA: TGTGCCACCAGTGATTCGACCGGGGAGCTGTTTTTT.

V gene TRBV10-2 combines with J gene TRBJ2-7, with 8 bases matching TRBD1. Trimming cost V 8 bases and J 6 bases; bases outside gene matches: 15. The CDR3 covers 15 residues. CDR1 and CDR2 from the germline V gene are WSHSY and SAAADI. CDR3 DNA: TGCGCCAGCCACGCCCGCTCAGGGGGCCGGAGCGAGCAGTACTTC. Residues: CASHARSGGRSEQYF.

This clone was detected only once. The chain couples TRBV15 to TRBJ2-3, with a tentative D call TRBD2 (6 bases). The CDR3 spans 15 residues. Germline CDR1 LNHNV, CDR2 YYDKDF (reference sequence). The ends were cut back, 1 base at V and 4 bases at J, with 12 bases in the middle. Written as DNA, the CDR3 is TGTGCCACCAGCAGAGCGGTAGCGGCAGCAGATACGCAGTATTTT. It yields the protein CATSRAVAAADTQYF.

The chain has TRBV28 and TRBJ1-1, with D possibly matching TRBD1 (6 bases). V was shortened by 6 bases and J by 3 bases, with 17 bases between the two germline ends. The CDR3 sequence is 15 residues long. Looked up from germline, CDR1 is MDHEN and CDR2 is SYDVKM. CDR3 nucleotides: TGTGCCAGCAGCGAAAGAGGACAGCCCTACACTGAAGCTTTCTTT. Amino acid sequence: CASSERGQPYTEAFF. Filled out from reference TRBV28 and TRBJ1-1, the complete variable domain reads DVKVTQSSRYLVKRTGEKVFLECVQDMDHENMFWYRQDPGLGLRLIYFSYDVKMKEKGDIPEGYSVSREKKERFSLILESASTNQTSMYLCASSERGQPYTEAFFGQGTRLTVV.

The chain uses TRBV19 and TRBJ2-1; perhaps TRBD2 as D (5 bases). Germline V gene sequence: CDR1 LNHDA, CDR2 SQIVND (reference sequence). This CDR3 is built from 15 residues. Trimming removed 5 bases at V and 10 bases at J, with 21 bases between. The CDR3 is CASSLALLYSGEQFF. The CDR3 nucleotides are TGTGCCAGTAGTCTGGCCCTCCTTTATTCGGGAGAGCAGTTCTTC.

The chain has TRBV2 and TRBJ2-5, with D possibly being TRBD2 (5 bases). Per the germline V gene, CDR1 is SNHLY and CDR2 is FYNNEI. There are 13 residues in the CDR3. The V and J ends lost 6 bases and 2 bases respectively, with 10 bases between them. The CDR3 DNA sequence: TGTGCCAGCAGGCGAGGACTTCAAGAGACCCAGTACTTC. It is translated as CASRRGLQETQYF.

The rearrangement links TRBV11-2 to TRBJ1-1; D is unclear. The V gene lost 1 base and the J gene lost 7 bases, with 4 bases spanning the gap. Germline V CDR1 and CDR2: SGHAT, FQNNGV. The CDR3 is 11 amino acids. The CDR3 is CASSLGGEAFF. For the CDR3, the DNA is TGTGCCAGCAGCTTAGGCGGTGAAGCTTTCTTT.

V gene TRBV19 combines with J gene TRBJ1-3; 8 positions match TRBD1. The germline gives CDR1 LNHDA, CDR2 SQIVND (reference sequence). Trimming cost V 7 bases and J 0 bases; bases outside gene matches: 8. This CDR3 is 16 amino acids long. The CDR3 nucleotides read TGTGCCAGTAACCGCGAACAGGGGGTCTCTGGAAACACCATATATTTT. Translated, it gives CASNREQGVSGNTIYF. Combining the CDR3 with reference TRBV19 and TRBJ1-3 gives the whole variable domain DGGITQSPKYLFRKEGQNVTLSCEQNLNHDAMYWYRQDPGQGLRLIYYSQIVNDFQKGDIAEGYSVSREKKESFPLTVTSAQKNPTAFYLCASNREQGVSGNTIYFGEGSWLTVV.

The chain joins TRBV19 to TRBJ1-2; 9 positions agree with TRBD1. After removal of 7 bases from V and 2 bases from J, the junction contained 8 bases not matched to a gene. Germline V gives CDR1 LNHDA, CDR2 SQIVND (reference sequence). The CDR3 extends over 15 amino acids. The CDR3 loop is CASKFRDRVNYGYTF. CDR3 sequence (DNA): TGTGCCAGTAAATTCCGGGACAGGGTGAACTATGGCTACACCTTC.

V usage is TRBV18 and J usage is TRBJ1-5; 9 positions match TRBD1. The CDR3 contains 20 residues. Germline CDR1 KGHSH, CDR2 LQKENI. V was pared by 0 bases and J by 2 bases, with 14 bases of the junction left unmatched. CDR3 in amino acids: CASSPPSGQGNIGGNQPQHF. CDR3 nucleotides: TGTGCCAGCTCACCACCGTCAGGACAGGGGAACATTGGGGGCAATCAGCCCCAGCATTTT. The whole variable domain, remainder taken from reference TRBV18 and TRBJ1-5, is NAGVMQNPRHLVRRRGQEARLRCSPMKGHSHVYWYRQLPEEGLKFMVYLQKENIIDESGMPKERFSAEFPKEGPSILRIQQVVRGDSAAYFCASSPPSGQGNIGGNQPQHFGDGTRLSIL.

The gene calls are TRBV27 and TRBJ2-1; 8 positions match TRBD1. There are 16 residues in the CDR3. V was pared by 3 bases and J by 3 bases, with 7 bases of the junction left unmatched. Germline loops: CDR1 MNHEY, CDR2 SMNVEV (reference sequence). CDR3 sequence reads: CASSFGRTGYYNEQFF. CDR3 DNA sequence: TGTGCCAGCAGTTTTGGCCGGACAGGGTACTACAATGAGCAGTTCTTC.

This rearrangement joins TRBV12-3 or TRBV12-4 to TRBJ1-4; D not resolved. The CDR3 is 13 residues long. V was clipped by 7 bases and J by 8 bases, with 14 bases between them. The CDR3 is CASTPFGGEKLFF. The CDR3, as DNA: TGTGCCAGCACCCCTTTTGGAGGGGAAAAACTGTTTTTT.

The chain joins TRBV11-2 to TRBJ1-3, with a tentative D call TRBD1 (6 bases). Germline V lookup: CDR1 SGHAT, CDR2 FQNNGV. The CDR3 has 15 amino acids. Trimming cost V 3 bases and J 0 bases, with 9 bases left between them. The CDR3 protein is CASSLYRDSGNTIYF. CDR3 nucleotides: TGTGCCAGCAGCTTGTACAGGGACTCTGGAAACACCATATATTTT.

The CDR3 DNA reads TGCGCCAGCAGCGCGGGACAGGCGTTCACTAACTATGGCTACACCTTC. The encoded protein is CASSAGQAFTNYGYTF. The chain links TRBV5-1 to TRBJ1-2; 8 positions match TRBD1. Germline V gene lookup returns CDR1 SGHRS and CDR2 YFSETQ. J gave up 0 bases and V 4 bases, and 8 bases lay outside the gene matches. The CDR3 contains 16 residues.

The V call is TRBV3-1 (or the pseudogene TRBV3-2), the J call TRBJ2-1, with 10 bases fitting TRBD2. CDR1 LGHDT and CDR2 YNNKEL come from the germline V gene (reference sequence). V dropped 2 bases and J dropped 8; count of bases not matched to a gene: 6. There are 15 residues in the CDR3. In nucleotides, the CDR3 is TGTGCCAGCAGCCAAACTAGCGGGGCTTCGTATGAGCAGTTCTTC. It specifies CASSQTSGASYEQFF.

V gene TRBV29-1 combines with J gene TRBJ1-3; a weak D match, TRBD1 (6 bases). V lost 4 bases, J lost 5 bases, and 6 bases lay in between. The germline CDR1 and CDR2 sequences are SQVTM and ANQGSEA. The CDR3 extends over 11 amino acids. The CDR3 here is CSVGDRNTIYF. For the CDR3, the DNA is TGCAGCGTTGGGGACAGAAACACCATATATTTT.

This chain joins TRBV7-2 and TRBJ2-7, with D perhaps matching TRBD2 (7 bases). V was shortened by 5 bases and J by 3 bases, with 29 bases between the two germline ends. The germline V gene encodes CDR1 SGHTA and CDR2 FQGNSA. The CDR3 totals 19 residues. CDR3 bases: TGTGCCAGCAGCAGAAGGGATGGGGGGGCGAGCGGGTCAATCTACGAGCAGTACTTC. Residues: CASSRRDGGASGSIYEQYF.

This clone was seen a single time. J is TRBJ1-1 and V is TRBV7-9; D gene ambiguous. V lost 3 bases, J lost 1 base, and 9 bases lay in between. The CDR3 is made up of 14 amino acids. The germline V gene encodes CDR1 SEHNR and CDR2 FQNEAQ (reference sequence). CDR3 bases: TGTGCCAGCAGCTTCGGCGGAACGAACACTGAAGCTTTCTTT. Its protein product is CASSFGGTNTEAFF.

This rearrangement joins TRBV6-2 or TRBV6-3 to TRBJ2-1, with 8 bases matching TRBD2. The V and J ends lost 1 base and 16 bases, in that order; junction bases with no gene match: 21. Germline loops: CDR1 MNHEY, CDR2 SVGEGT. CDR3 length: 17 residues. DNA for the CDR3: TGTGCCAGCAGTTACTTGGGAGGCGGGGGGCTCACAACAATTCAATTCTTC. Encoded protein: CASSYLGGGGLTTIQFF.

The chain has TRBV19 and TRBJ1-2; 10 bases match TRBD1. Germline V gives CDR1 LNHDA, CDR2 SQIVND (reference sequence). V was pared by 5 bases and J by 7 bases, with 13 bases of the junction left unmatched. The CDR3 is 16 amino acids. The CDR3: CASSGTTGGFFGGYTF. The CDR3 DNA reads as TGTGCCAGTAGTGGTACGACAGGGGGCTTTTTCGGTGGCTACACCTTC.

This clone was recorded once. The chain uses TRBV10-1 and TRBJ2-7, with a possible D match to TRBD2 (5 bases). Germline V gene sequence: CDR1 WNHNN, CDR2 SYGVQD (reference sequence). The CDR3 is made up of 13 amino acids. V dropped 10 bases and J dropped 6 bases, with 19 bases sitting between them. CDR3 loop: CATLLSGCVEQYF. DNA for the CDR3: TGCGCCACCCTCTTATCGGGATGTGTCGAGCAGTACTTC.

This clone occurred once. The rearrangement joins TRBV3-1 (or the pseudogene TRBV3-2) to TRBJ1-2, with D unclear. CDR3 length equals 16 residues. Trimming shortened V by 1 base and J by 4 bases, and 16 bases separated the two germline ends. Per the germline V gene, CDR1 is LGHDT and CDR2 is YNNKEL (reference sequence). The CDR3 here is CASSQGAFGGIYGYTF. In nucleotides, the CDR3 is TGTGCCAGCAGCCAAGGGGCGTTCGGCGGGATCTATGGCTACACCTTC.